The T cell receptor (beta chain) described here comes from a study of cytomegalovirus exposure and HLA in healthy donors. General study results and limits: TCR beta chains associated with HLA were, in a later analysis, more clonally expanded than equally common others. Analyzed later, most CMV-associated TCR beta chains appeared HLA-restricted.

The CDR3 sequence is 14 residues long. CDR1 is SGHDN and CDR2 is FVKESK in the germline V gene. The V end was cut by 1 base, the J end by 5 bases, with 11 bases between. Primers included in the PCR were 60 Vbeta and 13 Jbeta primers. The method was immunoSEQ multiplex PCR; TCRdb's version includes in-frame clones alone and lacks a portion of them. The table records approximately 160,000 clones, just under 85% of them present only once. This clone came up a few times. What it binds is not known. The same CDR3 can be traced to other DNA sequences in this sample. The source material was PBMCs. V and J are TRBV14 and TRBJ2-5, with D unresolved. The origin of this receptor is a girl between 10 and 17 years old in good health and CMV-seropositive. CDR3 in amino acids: CASSQGARSETQYF. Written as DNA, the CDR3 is TGTGCCAGCAGCCAAGGGGCCAGGTCGGAGACCCAGTACTTC. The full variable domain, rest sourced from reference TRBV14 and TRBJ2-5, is EAGVTQFPSHSVIEKGQTVTLRCDPISGHDNLYWYRRVMGKEIKFLLHFVKESKQDESGMPNNRFLAERTGGTYSTLKVQPAELEDSGVYFCASSQGARSETQYFGPGTRLLVL.